The rows below give T cell receptor beta chains drawn from one sample of a study of T-cell memory formation after mild COVID-19. TCRdb passed the 5' RACE reads through MiXCR, listing each CDR3 protein once. The repertoire consists of 350,000 to 500,000 distinct CDR3 sequences, with about 25% occurring once and the leading ten covering 10% to 15%. The specimen sequenced was PBMCs or a T cell subset sorted from them (not recorded which). These receptors all stem from an adult woman who had mild COVID-19 (a few samples of this study predate the infection). Cell type and time point are not known. The CDR3 runs from the conserved cysteine through the conserved F or W. The D gene is left open where the match is weak. Rows give clone size only sometimes, using once, few, many, or a class for an expanded clone.

j_call v_call clone_size d_call cdr3_length cdr3_aa cdr3_nt
TRBJ2-1 TRBV19 many TRBD1 15 CASSSGQGYLDEQFF TGTGCCAGTAGTTCGGGACAGGGGTATTTGGATGAGCAGTTCTTC
TRBJ2-2 TRBV7-6 many TRBD2 16 CASSLRTSGNTGELFF TGTGCCAGCAGCCTCCGGACTAGCGGGAACACCGGGGAGCTGTTTTTT
TRBJ2-1 TRBV7-6 few - 15 CASSHPRGNDNEQFF TGTGCCAGCAGTCATCCACGCGGGAACGACAATGAGCAGTTCTTC
TRBJ1-1 TRBV7-8 few - 20 CASRPPSRDPLRSMNTEAFF TGTGCCAGCAGACCCCCTAGCAGGGACCCCTTAAGATCTATGAACACTGAAGCTTTCTTT
TRBJ2-7 TRBV29-1 - TRBD2 15 CSVGDLAGGLREQYF TGCAGCGTTGGGGACCTAGCGGGAGGGCTGCGGGAGCAGTACTTC
TRBJ1-1 TRBV12-3/TRBV12-4 once TRBD1 17 CASSKGTGGVPNTEAFF TGTGCCAGCAGTAAAGGAACAGGGGGCGTTCCGAACACTGAAGCTTTCTTT
TRBJ2-7 TRBV5-1 - - 11 CASRGVYEQYF TGCGCCAGCAGAGGGGTCTACGAGCAGTACTTC
TRBJ2-3 TRBV7-9 - TRBD2 20 CASSLASLAARGVSTDTQYF TGTGCCAGCAGCTTAGCGTCCCTAGCGGCCCGGGGAGTCAGCACAGATACGCAGTATTTT
TRBJ2-3 TRBV5-1 once TRBD1 17 CASSSRQTGLSTDTQYF TGCGCCAGCAGCTCAAGACAGACAGGGCTCAGCACAGATACGCAGTATTTT
TRBJ2-7 TRBV20-1 - - 14 CSAREVSGVWEQYF TGCAGTGCTAGAGAGGTGTCGGGAGTATGGGAGCAGTACTTC
TRBJ1-1 TRBV30 few - 13 CAWSSTGGARAFF TGTGCCTGGAGCTCCACCGGGGGGGCGCGAGCTTTCTTT
TRBJ1-2 TRBV6-5 few TRBD1 13 CASSLQGMRGYTF TGTGCCAGCAGTTTACAGGGGATGCGTGGCTACACCTTC
TRBJ2-7 TRBV5-1 - - 14 CASSSQPQGYEQYF TGCGCCAGCAGCTCCCAGCCACAGGGCTACGAGCAGTACTTC
TRBJ1-3 TRBV10-3 - - 13 CAISGRTGNTIYF TGTGCCATCAGCGGGAGAACTGGAAACACCATATATTTT
TRBJ2-7 TRBV21-1 few - 14 CASSSRQPSYEQYF TGTGCCAGCAGTTCGAGACAGCCTTCCTACGAGCAGTACTTC
TRBJ2-5 TRBV5-5 - TRBD2 14 CASNQAGVGETQYF TGTGCCAGCAACCAAGCGGGAGTCGGAGAGACCCAGTACTTC
TRBJ1-5 TRBV6-2/TRBV6-3 once TRBD1 15 CDSREHRGFNQPKHF TGTGACAGCAGAGAGCACAGGGGGTTCAATCAGCCCAAGCATTTT
TRBJ2-1 TRBV5-1 - TRBD1 15 CASSLGGGANNEQFF TGCGCCAGCAGCTTGGGAGGGGGCGCGAACAATGAGCAGTTCTTC
TRBJ2-3 TRBV20-1 few - 11 CSARLVYTQYF TGCAGTGCTAGGCTTGTATATACGCAGTATTTT
TRBJ2-5 TRBV5-5 few TRBD1 16 CASSLNGLTGQETQYF TGTGCCAGCAGCTTGAACGGCTTGACAGGGCAAGAGACCCAGTACTTC
TRBJ2-7 TRBV9 few TRBD1 14 CASSVGDRAYEQYF TGTGCCAGCAGCGTAGGGGACAGGGCCTACGAGCAGTACTTC
TRBJ1-4 TRBV7-9 many - 16 CASSFSASGSNEKLFF TGTGCCAGCAGCTTTTCGGCCTCAGGGTCTAATGAAAAACTGTTTTTT
TRBJ2-3 TRBV13 - TRBD1 20 CASSLGAGTGGSEDTDTQYF TGTGCCAGCAGCTTAGGCGCCGGGACAGGGGGCAGCGAAGACACAGATACGCAGTATTTT
TRBJ1-2 TRBV9 - - 14 CASSVGGANYGYTF TGTGCCAGCAGCGTAGGGGGGGCTAACTATGGCTACACCTTC
TRBJ2-1 TRBV6-2/TRBV6-3 - TRBD2 19 CASTETLLAGEAFSNEQFF TGTGCCAGCACCGAGACCCTTCTAGCGGGAGAGGCCTTTTCCAATGAGCAGTTCTTC
TRBJ2-1 TRBV5-5 - - 12 CASSRSHNEQFF TGTGCCAGCAGCCGTTCCCACAATGAGCAGTTCTTC
TRBJ1-1 TRBV19 - - 14 CASRPTGSGTEAFF TGTGCCAGTAGACCCACCGGATCGGGGACTGAAGCTTTCTTT
TRBJ1-1 TRBV7-6 - - 12 CASSSRGIEAFF TGTGCCAGCAGCTCTAGGGGCATTGAAGCTTTCTTT
TRBJ2-1 TRBV4-1 few TRBD2 16 CASSQDGTSKYNEQFF TGCGCCAGCAGCCAAGACGGGACTAGCAAATACAATGAGCAGTTCTTC
TRBJ2-7 TRBV6-6 - - 13 CASSAPDRPGQYF TGTGCCAGCAGTGCACCGGACAGACCTGGGCAGTACTTC
TRBJ1-6 TRBV20-1 - - 14 CSAALGLYNSPLHF TGCAGTGCCGCTCTAGGCCTTTATAATTCACCCCTCCACTTT
TRBJ2-1 TRBV5-1 few TRBD1 17 CASSLFGQGSIGNEQFF TGCGCCAGCAGCTTGTTCGGACAGGGTTCCATCGGCAATGAGCAGTTCTTC
TRBJ2-3 TRBV6-2/TRBV6-3 few - 12 CASGSRTDTQYF TGTGCCAGCGGATCACGAACAGATACGCAGTATTTT
TRBJ2-7 TRBV6-5 few TRBD2 16 CASSRGLAGKGLEQYF TGTGCCAGCAGTCGGGGACTAGCGGGAAAAGGGCTCGAGCAGTACTTC
TRBJ2-7 TRBV7-6 many - 12 CASGRGGAEQYF TGTGCCAGCGGCCGTGGGGGCGCGGAGCAGTACTTC
TRBJ2-7 TRBV4-1 few - 13 CASSQGLAYEQYF TGCGCCAGCAGCCAAGGTCTGGCCTACGAGCAGTACTTC
TRBJ2-7 TRBV14 - TRBD1 14 CASSRDRVTYEQYF TGTGCCAGCAGCCGGGACAGGGTTACCTACGAGCAGTACTTC
TRBJ2-7 TRBV5-1 - - 12 CASEGNDYEQYF TGCGCCAGCGAGGGAAATGACTACGAGCAGTACTTC
TRBJ2-2 TRBV12-3/TRBV12-4 few TRBD1 15 CASKGTGRNTGELFF TGTGCCAGCAAAGGGACAGGGAGGAACACCGGGGAGCTGTTTTTT
TRBJ1-2 TRBV12-3/TRBV12-4 few - 14 CASSPGTEGYGYTF TGTGCCAGCAGCCCGGGCACAGAGGGCTATGGCTACACCTTC
TRBJ2-5 TRBV7-9 - - 15 CASSLARSRGETQYF TGTGCCAGCAGCTTAGCGAGGAGTCGGGGGGAGACCCAGTACTTC
TRBJ2-2 TRBV25-1 - TRBD1 15 CASSSGQLNTGELFF TGTGCCAGCAGTTCGGGACAGCTGAACACCGGGGAGCTGTTTTTT
TRBJ2-3 TRBV7-2 few TRBD2 16 CASSTGTSGRWDTQYF TGTGCCAGCAGCACAGGGACTAGCGGGAGATGGGATACGCAGTATTTT
TRBJ2-7 TRBV3-1 - - 15 CASSPGTTSSYEQYF TGTGCCAGCAGCCCAGGGACAACGAGCTCCTACGAGCAGTACTTC
TRBJ2-3 TRBV4-1 - - 14 CASSQVLAPDTQYF TGCGCCAGCAGCCAAGTGCTTGCACCAGATACGCAGTATTTT
TRBJ2-1 TRBV2 few TRBD2 14 CASSGRREGNEQFF TGTGCCAGCAGTGGAAGGCGGGAGGGGAATGAGCAGTTCTTC
TRBJ2-3 TRBV6-5 - - 13 CASSGQSTDTQYF TGTGCCAGCAGTGGACAGAGCACAGATACGCAGTATTTT
TRBJ2-7 TRBV29-1 - TRBD1 13 CSVVSGTAYEQYF TGCAGCGTTGTTTCCGGGACAGCCTACGAGCAGTACTTC
TRBJ1-1 TRBV7-6 - - 14 CASSLETSSTEAFF TGTGCCAGCAGCTTAGAGACCTCCTCCACTGAAGCTTTCTTT
TRBJ1-1 TRBV11-2 few - 13 CASSLDLRNKAFF TGTGCCAGCAGCTTAGATCTTAGGAACAAAGCTTTCTTT
TRBJ2-7 TRBV5-5 - - 14 CASSLYQRTYEQYF TGTGCCAGCAGCTTATACCAACGAACCTACGAGCAGTACTTC
TRBJ1-2 TRBV5-1 few TRBD1 14 CASSQTGYRYGYTF TGCGCCAGCAGCCAGACAGGGTACAGGTATGGCTACACCTTC
TRBJ2-2 TRBV7-3 few - 15 CASSSARANTGELFF TGTGCCAGCAGCTCTGCGCGGGCGAACACCGGGGAGCTGTTTTTT
TRBJ1-2 TRBV7-3 - TRBD1 16 CASSLNPGTGGRGYTF TGTGCCAGCAGCTTAAACCCCGGGACAGGGGGTCGTGGCTACACCTTC
TRBJ2-3 TRBV2 few - 19 CASSRTGRRRGGSTDTQYF TGTGCCAGCAGCCGGACAGGGCGGCGGCGGGGGGGCAGCACAGATACGCAGTATTTT
TRBJ1-4 TRBV20-1 - - 14 CSAPSRGEGEKLFF TGCAGTGCTCCTTCGAGGGGAGAAGGTGAAAAACTGTTTTTT